This T cell receptor (beta chain) was recovered during a study of blood T cell repertoires in COVID-19. Study background: Material from acute and convalescent COVID-19 was sourced from the United States, Italy and Spain. Nucleic acid was either cDNA or gDNA, and it came from T cells, B-cell-depleted T cells, or PBMCs.

The germline V gene encodes CDR1 SGHDT and CDR2 YYEEEE. CDR3 length: 16 residues. Trimming took 4 bases from V and 1 from J, leaving 14 bases between them. A single count supports this clone. Source study methods: It was from reference gene primer amplification that nucleated cell counts were estimated. Sequencing was performed with immunoSEQ multiplex PCR; in TCRdb, only in-frame clones are kept and a portion is missing. D and trimming come from the DNA, and the V and J calls and clone size come from that table. This table has about 68,000 clones, roughly 84% appearing once. The source of this sequence is a man in his forties or fifties with active COVID-19. V usage is TRBV5-6 and J usage is TRBJ2-2; tentative D call: TRBD2 (5 bases). The sample was peripheral blood. CDR3 residues: CASSRRSERNTGELFF. The CDR3 nucleotides are TGTGCCAGCAGCCGGAGGAGTGAAAGGAACACCGGGGAGCTGTTTTTT.